This is a list of T cell receptor beta chains from one sample in a study of T-cell memory formation after mild COVID-19. Each CDR3 protein gets one entry after TCRdb re-called the 5' RACE reads with MiXCR. This sample yields roughly 580,000 distinct CDR3 sequences, of which about a sixth are seen a single time; more than 10% belongs to the top ten. Sequencing was done on a sample of PBMCs or a T cell subset sorted from them (not recorded which). The source of these receptors is an adult woman who had mild COVID-19 (a few samples of this study predate the infection). Cell type and time point are not known. The CDR3 runs from the conserved cysteine through the conserved F or W. Each record gives: clone size, J gene, D gene, V gene, CDR3 protein, CDR3 DNA. A D gene is named only where the DNA matches it firmly. Where a row states a size, it is once, few, many or the class of an expanded clone; other rows omit it.

few TRBJ1-5 - TRBV4-3 CASSQQESNQPQHF TGCGCCAGCAGCCAACAGGAGAGCAATCAGCCCCAGCATTTT
few TRBJ2-5 TRBD2 TRBV7-6 CASSLAGTSGGGETQYF TGTGCCAGCAGCTTAGCGGGGACTAGCGGGGGTGGAGAGACCCAGTACTTC
many TRBJ2-6 - TRBV7-6 CASSFGSAGANVLTF TGTGCCAGCAGCTTCGGCAGTGCTGGGGCCAACGTCCTGACTTTC
few TRBJ2-2 TRBD1 TRBV7-8 CASTRTGVVTGELFF TGTGCCAGCACCAGGACAGGGGTCGTCACCGGGGAGCTGTTTTTT
- TRBJ2-3 - TRBV7-2 CAGQVAGNQAPGDTQYF TGTGCCGGACAGGTAGCGGGGAACCAGGCCCCTGGGGATACGCAGTATTTT
few TRBJ1-2 - TRBV29-1 CSVVRSNYGYTF TGCAGCGTTGTGCGGTCTAACTATGGCTACACCTTC
- TRBJ2-2 TRBD1 TRBV7-2 CASSRQGILTGELFF TGTGCCAGCAGCCGACAGGGTATTTTGACCGGGGAGCTGTTTTTT
few TRBJ2-7 - TRBV7-9 CASSRGRDFYEQYF TGTGCCAGCAGCAGAGGCCGGGACTTCTACGAGCAGTACTTC
- TRBJ2-1 TRBD2 TRBV7-3 CASSSGGASEQFF TGTGCCAGCAGCTCCGGGGGGGCCAGTGAGCAGTTCTTC
few TRBJ1-3 - TRBV4-1 CASSPGQFWGPLSGNTIYF TGCGCCAGCAGCCCCGGACAGTTCTGGGGGCCGCTCTCTGGAAACACCATATATTTT
- TRBJ2-6 - TRBV9 CASSVGSGPGANVLTF TGTGCCAGCAGCGTAGGGTCGGGGCCTGGGGCCAACGTCCTGACTTTC
- TRBJ2-3 TRBD2 TRBV5-1 CASSLVAGRRTDTQYF TGCGCCAGCAGCCTGGTAGCGGGGAGGAGAACAGATACGCAGTATTTT
few TRBJ2-7 TRBD2 TRBV4-3 CASSQDVTSGYEQYF TGCGCCAGCAGCCAAGACGTGACTAGCGGATACGAGCAGTACTTC
- TRBJ2-7 TRBD1 TRBV7-9 CASSQLDRGALYEQYF TGTGCCAGCAGCCAGCTCGACAGGGGAGCCCTCTACGAGCAGTACTTC
- TRBJ2-7 TRBD2 TRBV29-1 CSVETGGEQYF TGCAGCGTTGAAACGGGGGGAGAGCAGTACTTC
few TRBJ1-1 - TRBV5-1 CASSPYASGRKNTEAFF TGCGCCAGCAGCCCATACGCCTCGGGCAGAAAGAACACTGAAGCTTTCTTT
few TRBJ2-3 TRBD1 TRBV10-3 CASEDRETTDTQYF TGTGCCTCGGAGGACAGGGAGACCACAGATACGCAGTATTTT
- TRBJ2-5 TRBD2 TRBV7-3 CASSRGGSRETQYF TGTGCCAGCAGCCGCGGGGGGTCCCGAGAGACCCAGTACTTC
- TRBJ1-6 - TRBV20-1 CSARGGPVPDNSPLHF TGCAGTGCTAGAGGCGGGCCGGTTCCCGATAATTCACCCCTCCACTTT
few TRBJ1-1 TRBD1 TRBV20-1 CSAIGQGSSTEAFF TGCAGTGCTATCGGACAGGGGTCGAGCACTGAAGCTTTCTTT
- TRBJ2-5 TRBD2 TRBV24-1 CATSEGTTEAIETQYF TGTGCCACCAGTGAGGGGACTACCGAAGCTATAGAGACCCAGTACTTC
- TRBJ1-6 - TRBV12-3/TRBV12-4 CASSAGGPRSPLHF TGTGCCAGCAGCGCGGGGGGGCCGCGTTCACCCCTCCACTTT
few TRBJ2-7 - TRBV2 CASSGRAKAYEQYF TGTGCCAGCAGTGGCCGGGCGAAGGCCTACGAGCAGTACTTC
few TRBJ2-1 - TRBV9 CASSIDLGEYNEQFF TGTGCCAGCAGCATCGATCTAGGGGAGTACAATGAGCAGTTCTTC
- TRBJ2-2 - TRBV12-3/TRBV12-4 CASSLLTGRELFF TGTGCCAGCAGTCTCCTCACCGGCCGGGAGCTGTTTTTT
- TRBJ1-1 - TRBV12-3/TRBV12-4 CASTPLGFEAFF TGTGCCAGCACCCCCTTAGGGTTTGAAGCTTTCTTT
few TRBJ2-5 - TRBV7-9 CASSLQGLRETQYF TGTGCCAGCAGCTTACAGGGTCTTAGGGAGACCCAGTACTTC
- TRBJ2-7 - TRBV7-2 CASSRPPSYEQYF TGTGCCAGCAGCCGCCCGCCTTCCTACGAGCAGTACTTC